These 17 T cell receptor beta chains originate from one sample sequenced in a study of T cells after yellow fever vaccination. TCRdb re-derived calls from the 5' RACE reads in MiXCR, one entry per CDR3 protein. Of some 220,000 distinct CDR3 sequences listed, more than 3% are singletons. Sequences were derived from CD4+ T cells sorted from PBMCs, sampled 10 days after the yellow fever booster vaccination. These receptor sequences come from a man aged 18-30 years who received the YFV17D yellow fever vaccine.

This clonotype was observed at least ten times. The chain joins TRBV5-1 to TRBJ1-1, with 11 bases identical to TRBD1. The CDR3 is 14 amino acids. Germline V lookup: CDR1 SGHRS, CDR2 YFSETQ. Trimming removed 4 bases from V and 5 bases from J; junction bases left unmatched: 4. The CDR3 protein is CASSPGTGGTEAFF. The DNA of the CDR3 is TGCGCCAGCAGCCCTGGGACAGGGGGAACTGAAGCTTTCTTT.

This clonotype was seen at least ten times. The chain couples TRBV12-3 or TRBV12-4 to TRBJ1-5; D might be TRBD1 (5 bases). This CDR3 is 14 amino acids long. Trimming removed 6 bases from V and 7 bases from J, with 16 bases in between. CDR3 nucleotide sequence: TGTGCCAGCAGCCAGGGCAGGGAGCGCCAGCCCCAGCATTTT. Translation gives CASSQGRERQPQHF.

This clonotype was seen a handful of times. The CDR3 sequence: CASSSSGPPSEKLFF. In nucleotides, the CDR3 is TGTGCCAGCTCATCGAGCGGGCCCCCTTCGGAAAAACTGTTTTTT. The chain combines TRBV18 with TRBJ1-4; no firm D call. Trimming took off 5 bases at V and 8 bases at J, with 18 bases between the two ends. Germline values: CDR1 KGHSH, CDR2 LQKENI. The CDR3 runs 15 residues.

This clonotype was counted many times. The chain recombines TRBV19 with TRBJ2-1, with D possibly being TRBD1 (6 bases). The CDR3 has 12 amino acids. Per the germline V gene, CDR1 is LNHDA and CDR2 is SQIVND (reference sequence). V was trimmed by 7 bases and J by 9 bases, leaving 13 bases between them. The CDR3 DNA reads as TGTGCCAGTAAACAGGGTTTAAGTGAGCAGTTCTTC. Amino acids: CASKQGLSEQFF.

This clonotype was seen many times. As DNA, the CDR3 is TGTGCCAGCAGTCTTATCACGGGGGGTTACGAGCAGTACGTC. Amino acids: CASSLITGGYEQYV. This chain links TRBV7-2 with TRBJ2-7; 7 bases map to TRBD2. With 6 bases clipped from V and 4 bases from J, the junction kept 9 bases outside the gene matches. Germline CDR1 and CDR2: SGHTA and FQGNSA. This CDR3 spans 14 amino acids.

This chain connects TRBV4-1 to TRBJ2-4, with D perhaps TRBD1 (6 bases). Germline V CDR1 and CDR2: MGHRA, YSYEKL. The CDR3 has 15 amino acids. V was cut by 2 bases and J by 6 bases, with 14 bases left in between. DNA for the CDR3: TGCGCCAGCAGCCAACGGGCACAGGGATTAAACATTCAGTACTTC. This sequence encodes CASSQRAQGLNIQYF.

This clonotype occurred a few times. CDR3 DNA sequence: TGTGCCAGTAGTATTGTGACGAGGAGTTGGGGCTCGAACACTGAAGCTTTCTTT. Amino acids: CASSIVTRSWGSNTEAFF. The chain combines TRBV19 with TRBJ1-1, with TRBD1 as a possible D gene (5 bases). This CDR3 has 18 amino acids. Deletions cut 3 bases from V and 1 base from J, with 21 bases between. Germline V CDR1 and CDR2: LNHDA, SQIVND (reference sequence).

This clonotype has a handful of counts. V is TRBV7-6 and J is TRBJ2-5, with TRBD2 identical over 7 bases. Germline V gene lookup returns CDR1 SGHVS and CDR2 FNYEAQ. Trimming cost V 3 bases and J 7 bases; bases outside gene matches: 11. The CDR3 spans 15 residues. CDR3 region: CASSFTGLERRTQYF. CDR3 coding DNA: TGTGCCAGCAGCTTCACCGGACTAGAAAGGAGGACCCAGTACTTC. Looking up the rest from reference TRBV7-6 and TRBJ2-5 gives the full variable domain: GAGVSQSPRYKVTKRGQDVALRCDPISGHVSLYWYRQALGQGPEFLTYFNYEAQQDKSGLPNDRFSAERPEGSISTLTIQRTEQRDSAMYRCASSFTGLERRTQYFGPGTRLLVL.

The V and J genes are TRBV20-1 and TRBJ2-1; unclear D gene. Germline CDR1 DFQATT, CDR2 SNEGSKA (reference sequence). V was pared by 0 bases and J by 0 bases, with 12 bases between. This CDR3 is 16 amino acids long. As DNA, the CDR3 is TGCAGTGCTAGAGATGACGGGTTTAGCTCCTACAATGAGCAGTTCTTC. Its translation: CSARDDGFSSYNEQFF.

In this sample, this clonotype turned up many times. The V gene is TRBV6-5, the J gene TRBJ1-1; TRBD1 might be the D (6 bases). CDR3 length: 13 residues. Per germline, CDR1 MNHEY and CDR2 SVGAGI. Trimming removed 2 bases from V and 10 bases from J, with 14 bases in between. The CDR3 loop is CASSYGRQDRAFF. CDR3 DNA: TGTGCCAGCAGTTACGGCCGACAGGACAGAGCTTTCTTT.

This clonotype was detected ten times or more. This chain uses TRBV5-1 with TRBJ1-1; D gene unclear. Trimming removed 1 base from V and 7 bases from J, with 5 bases in between. The CDR3 sequence is 11 residues long. In germline, CDR1 is SGHRS, CDR2 YFSETQ. The CDR3 sequence is CASSLIGEAFF. As DNA, the CDR3 is TGCGCCAGCAGCTTGATCGGTGAAGCTTTCTTT.

In its sample, this clonotype was seen many times. One end of the junction fails to match germline, which may point to a read error. This chain joins TRBV10-3 and TRBJ2-3, with 8 bases aligning to TRBD2. The length of the CDR3 is 12 residues. Germline V gene sequence: CDR1 ENHRY, CDR2 SYGVKD. CDR3 bases: TGTGCCATCAGTGGGACCACAGCGGGGGTTCATTTT. Protein product: CAISGTTAGVHF.

This clonotype was seen a handful of times. CDR3 sequence: CAILGAVSTDTQYF. The CDR3 DNA reads as TGTGCCATCTTAGGGGCCGTTTCCACAGATACGCAGTATTTT. V and J are TRBV11-2 and TRBJ2-3, with D possibly matching TRBD1 (5 bases). V lost 10 bases and J lost 2, with 16 bases in between. Per the germline V gene, CDR1 is SGHAT and CDR2 is FQNNGV. The CDR3 is 14 residues long.

There are many counts of this clonotype. V and J are TRBV7-2 and TRBJ2-3; tentatively, D is TRBD2 (6 bases). Germline CDR1 and CDR2: SGHTA and FQGNSA. Trimming removed 10 bases at V and 2 bases at J, with 13 bases between. This CDR3 spans 13 amino acids. The CDR3: CANGASATDTQYF. CDR3 in DNA: TGTGCCAACGGGGCTAGCGCCACAGATACGCAGTATTTT.

The chain recombines TRBV25-1 with TRBJ2-7; D not resolved. Germline V CDR1 and CDR2: MGHDK, SYGVNS. The CDR3 totals 14 residues. V was trimmed by 2 bases and J by 2 bases, leaving 10 bases between them. The CDR3 sequence is CASSERVPPYEQYF. The CDR3 DNA reads as TGTGCCAGCAGTGAACGGGTCCCACCCTACGAGCAGTACTTC.

This clonotype was seen many times. This chain joins TRBV5-6 and TRBJ2-2; a weak D match, TRBD2 (5 bases). The CDR3 length is 17 residues. Trimming removed 4 bases at V and 0 bases at J, with 16 bases between. Germline assignment: CDR1 SGHDT and CDR2 YYEEEE. This CDR3 reads CASSHYQAVANTGELFF. Here the CDR3 DNA reads TGTGCCAGCAGCCATTATCAAGCGGTTGCGAACACCGGGGAGCTGTTTTTT.

This clonotype was observed a few times. The chain uses TRBV5-5 and TRBJ2-7; perhaps TRBD1 as D (5 bases). Germline V CDR1 and CDR2: SGHKS, YYEKEE (reference sequence). With 4 bases removed from V and 5 bases from J, the gap between germline ends came to 16 bases. The CDR3 runs 14 residues. The chain's CDR3 is CASSPRSDIHEQYV. Here the CDR3 DNA reads TGTGCCAGCAGCCCAAGGTCGGACATCCACGAGCAGTACGTC.